This TCR beta chain came from a study of blood T cell repertoires in COVID-19. Overall study: PBMCs, B-cell-depleted T cells, or T cells were the source of the cDNA or gDNA that made up the material.

CDR3 length: 12 amino acids. The J segment lost 5 bases and the V segment lost 3 bases, leaving 2 bases of the junction unmatched. The germline gives CDR1 SGHRS, CDR2 YFSETQ. Profiled with immunoSEQ multiplex PCR; TCRdb holds only in-frame clones, not every one. The sample includes under 500,000 clones, roughly 89% of them seen just once. The chain uses TRBV5-1 and TRBJ2-7, with TRBD2 identical over 7 bases. This sequence originates from a woman in her twenties or thirties with acute or convalescent COVID-19. The sample was peripheral blood. CDR3 nucleotides: TGCGCCAGCAGCTCCGGGAGGCACGAGCAGTACTTC. Its protein is CASSSGRHEQYF.